This T cell receptor (beta chain) came from a study of early stage breast cancer tumors. TCRdb's table, derived via immunoSEQ multiplex PCR, lists solely in-frame clones and lacks some. The sample holds around 60,000 clones, more than 60% seen once. Findings and caveats of the study: Tumors had about 2.5-fold higher T cell density and higher clonality than adjacent normal breast tissue. Tumor and normal breast were distinguished via blood comparison in about 90% of the 16 patients.

Concerning this clone itself: Antigen unknown.

The sample comprised blood. The sequence came from a young adult with breast cancer.

The DNA of the CDR3 is TGTGCCAGCAGTTTTATAGGGGTTGGGTTGGGTTACGAGCAGTACTTC. Encoded protein: CASSFIGVGLGYEQYF. The rearrangement uses TRBV27 and TRBJ2-7, with D perhaps TRBD1 (5 bases). The CDR3 is made up of 16 amino acids. The V end lost 3 bases, the J end lost 4 bases, and 19 bases lay between the germline ends. CDR1 and CDR2 from the germline V gene are MNHEY and SMNVEV (reference sequence).